Sequencing of this T cell receptor beta chain was carried out in a study of OX40 agonist ivuxolimab in advanced cancers. Turning to the study itself: Dose-escalation cases comprised hepatocellular carcinoma, melanoma, renal cell or head and neck cancer.

Only in-frame clones appear in the TCRdb table, and some are missing; sequencing was by immunoSEQ multiplex PCR. The sample holds approximately 58,000 clones; 80% to 90% are singletons and the top ten take under 4%. Notes on this clone: What it binds is not known.

Notes on the study in general: Expanded clones were, on average, more numerous in CD8+ T cells than in CD4+. Antigen specificity of clonally expanded peripheral T cells was not established.

This CDR3 region has 11 residues. CDR1 is MNHEY, CDR2 SMNVEV, per germline (reference sequence). V dropped 5 bases and J dropped 5 bases, with 7 bases sitting between them. This receptor was taken from an adult with an advanced solid tumor such as melanoma, head and neck, liver or kidney cancer. The chain employs TRBV27 and TRBJ2-7; no firm D call. This specimen consisted of CD4+ or CD8+ T cells sorted from blood, obtained in a trial of the OX40 agonist ivuxolimab. The CDR3 loop reads CASSHLNEQYF. The CDR3, as DNA: TGTGCCAGCAGTCATTTGAACGAGCAGTACTTC.